Listed below are T cell receptor beta chains from one sample, sequenced in a study of cytomegalovirus exposure and HLA in healthy donors. The method was immunoSEQ multiplex PCR; TCRdb's version includes in-frame clones alone and lacks a portion of them. The table shows around 210,000 clones, with more than 75% occurring only once. The sequencing sample was made of PBMCs. All receptors derive from a girl between 2 and 10 years old in good health and CMV-seronegative. Each CDR3 is given with its conserved first and last residue. D genes are given only for firm matches.

V: TRBV2
J: TRBJ1-2
D: NA
CDR3: CASSGTRGGVYGYTF

V: TRBV28
J: TRBJ1-1
D: NA
CDR3: CATIPPLGTKIENTEAFF

V: TRBV19
J: TRBJ1-4
D: NA
CDR3: CASSRTATNEKLFF

V: TRBV7-8
J: TRBJ1-2
D: TRBD1
CDR3: CASSLHGQGAGGYTF

V: TRBV4-2
J: TRBJ1-2
D: TRBD1
CDR3: CASSQVEGAINYGYTF

V: TRBV2
J: TRBJ2-7
D: NA
CDR3: CASGRAGVNEQYF

V: TRBV7-8
J: TRBJ2-1
D: TRBD2
CDR3: CASSRTSGGYNEQFF

V: TRBV10-3
J: TRBJ2-7
D: TRBD1
CDR3: CAISDRRQGTEQYF

V: TRBV7-9
J: TRBJ2-1
D: NA
CDR3: CASTPVSSYNEQFF

V: TRBV7-2
J: TRBJ1-4
D: TRBD1
CDR3: CASSPQGAPEKLFF

V: TRBV6-6
J: TRBJ2-5
D: TRBD2
CDR3: CASSAAGVQGTQYF

V: TRBV6-5
J: TRBJ1-1
D: TRBD1
CDR3: CASSPWTGDTEAFF

V: TRBV9
J: TRBJ2-1
D: TRBD2
CDR3: CASTLGTSNEQFF

V: TRBV27
J: TRBJ1-3
D: NA
CDR3: CASSWTASGNTIYF

V: TRBV12-5
J: TRBJ2-7
D: TRBD1
CDR3: CASANQPGTDYEQYF

V: TRBV9
J: TRBJ1-4
D: NA
CDR3: CASSLSPGEEKLFF

V: TRBV9
J: TRBJ2-2
D: NA
CDR3: CASSAWDSTNTGELFF

V: TRBV6-1
J: TRBJ2-3
D: NA
CDR3: CASSEWRPGRADTQYF

V: TRBV9
J: TRBJ1-1
D: NA
CDR3: CASSSSTEAFF

V: TRBV7-8
J: TRBJ1-1
D: NA
CDR3: CASSLVPDRKAEAFF

V: TRBV2
J: TRBJ2-5
D: NA
CDR3: CASSEAGLVGETQYF

V: TRBV5-4
J: TRBJ1-3
D: TRBD1
CDR3: CASSSDRGTIYF

V: TRBV5-8
J: TRBJ1-4
D: NA
CDR3: CASSLLQWELFF

V: TRBV7-8
J: TRBJ1-2
D: TRBD1
CDR3: CASTRQGAQDGYTF

V: TRBV7-8
J: TRBJ2-7
D: NA
CDR3: CASSLVIDGSSYEQYF

V: TRBV10-1
J: TRBJ2-1
D: TRBD2
CDR3: CASRWEGTRYNEQFF

V: TRBV5-1
J: TRBJ2-1
D: TRBD2
CDR3: CASSLVRGGRDEQFF

V: TRBV11-2
J: TRBJ2-3
D: NA
CDR3: CASSLAGTDTQYF

V: TRBV15
J: TRBJ1-5
D: NA
CDR3: CATSSGERISNQPQHF

V: TRBV9
J: TRBJ2-3
D: NA
CDR3: CASSVEGRATSDTQYF

V: TRBV27
J: TRBJ2-7
D: NA
CDR3: CASSLSMGRTYEQYF

V: TRBV14
J: TRBJ1-2
D: TRBD1
CDR3: CASSPYRGKGYTF

V: TRBV11-2
J: TRBJ1-1
D: NA
CDR3: CASSSGGTEAFF

V: TRBV4-1
J: TRBJ1-3
D: NA
CDR3: CASSQDRGGSKRRNTIYF

V: TRBV5-6
J: TRBJ2-7
D: TRBD2
CDR3: CASRRLAGDYEQCF

V: TRBV27
J: TRBJ2-5
D: NA
CDR3: CASSLYTNPETQYF

V: TRBV4-2
J: TRBJ2-3
D: TRBD2
CDR3: CASSQSVTSVGMDTQYF

V: TRBV28
J: TRBJ2-5
D: TRBD2
CDR3: CASSVGLAGVGETQYF

V: TRBV7-9
J: TRBJ1-1
D: NA
CDR3: CASSQVRGRVEAFF

V: TRBV7-9
J: TRBJ2-1
D: TRBD2
CDR3: CASSSTSGVNNEQFF

V: TRBV4-1
J: TRBJ1-1
D: NA
CDR3: CASSQGAKNTEAFF

V: TRBV4-2
J: TRBJ1-5
D: TRBD1
CDR3: CASSHLDRASNQPQHF

V: TRBV6-5
J: TRBJ2-1
D: TRBD1
CDR3: CASSYSGTGGYNEQFF

V: TRBV20-1
J: TRBJ2-5
D: NA
CDR3: CSASPSETQYF

V: TRBV5-1
J: TRBJ2-2
D: TRBD2
CDR3: CASRWGGLMANTGELFF

V: TRBV5-1
J: TRBJ2-1
D: TRBD2
CDR3: CASSSGTAGGEQFF

V: TRBV25-1
J: TRBJ2-3
D: NA
CDR3: CASSEGFQGMVADTQYF

V: TRBV5-1
J: TRBJ1-1
D: TRBD1
CDR3: CASSLAGGSLNTEAFF

V: TRBV6-5
J: TRBJ2-7
D: NA
CDR3: CASSSTIVYEQYF

V: TRBV6-1
J: TRBJ2-1
D: NA
CDR3: CASSEALEEYNEQFF

V: TRBV11-2
J: TRBJ2-2
D: TRBD2
CDR3: CASSYSGRTNTGELFF

V: TRBV9
J: TRBJ1-3
D: NA
CDR3: CASSADSARSGNTIYF

V: TRBV7-9
J: TRBJ2-7
D: TRBD2
CDR3: CASSLEPSGRNWF